The rows below give T cell receptor beta chains drawn from one sample of a study of T cell repertoires in cytomegalovirus infection. TCRdb independently ran MiXCR on the reads; one entry per CDR3 protein. The repertoire holds over 250,000 distinct CDR3 sequences, with roughly 25% as singletons. The sequenced sample was PBMCs. These receptors all come from a human donor in good health (CMV status not recorded). Some clones in this sample may be carry-over from other donors' samples. The CDR3 runs from the conserved cysteine through the conserved F or W. D genes are given only for firm matches. Clone size appears in some rows only: once, few, many, or a class for an expanded clone.

d_gene | j_gene | v_gene | abundance | CDR3aa | CDR3nt
. | TRBJ1-4 | TRBV29-1 | . | CSVDGGGEKLFF | TGCAGCGTTGATGGGGGTGGTGAAAAACTGTTTTTT
TRBD1 | TRBJ1-5 | TRBV29-1 | . | CSVADRGGQPQHF | TGCAGCGTGGCTGACAGGGGCGGGCAGCCCCAGCATTTT
. | TRBJ1-4 | TRBV19 | few | CASRQGELATNEKLFF | TGTGCCAGCCGACAAGGGGAGCTAGCAACTAATGAAAAACTGTTTTTT
. | TRBJ2-5 | TRBV12-3/TRBV12-4 | . | CASSGQQQETQYF | TGTGCCAGCAGCGGACAGCAACAAGAGACCCAGTACTTC
TRBD2 | TRBJ2-7 | TRBV7-6 | . | CASSPSGSSYEQHF | TGTGCCAGTAGCCCTAGCGGGAGCTCCTACGAGCAGCACTTC
TRBD1 | TRBJ1-4 | TRBV7-9 | . | CASSLATGAEKLFF | TGTGCCAGCAGCTTAGCTACAGGGGCCGAAAAACTGTTTTTT
TRBD1 | TRBJ2-7 | TRBV28 | many | CASSFGDRDYEQYF | TGTGCCAGCAGTTTCGGAGACAGGGACTACGAGCAGTACTTC
. | TRBJ2-1 | TRBV7-6 | few | CASSLPPTYNEQFF | TGTGCCAGCAGCTTGCCACCCACCTACAATGAGCAGTTCTTC
TRBD2 | TRBJ2-7 | TRBV19 | . | CASSMPAAGGHEQYF | TGTGCCAGTAGTATGCCCGCAGCGGGAGGCCACGAGCAGTACTTC
. | TRBJ1-2 | TRBV7-2 | many | CASSLEGGVGYGYTF | TGTGCCAGCAGCTTAGAAGGGGGAGTAGGCTATGGCTACACCTTC
. | TRBJ2-7 | TRBV6-6 | few | CASRSDHWGQTLSHEQYF | TGTGCCAGCAGGAGCGATCACTGGGGACAAACCCTATCCCACGAGCAGTACTTC
. | TRBJ1-6 | TRBV2 | . | CASSQIAVRSPLHF | TGTGCCAGCAGTCAGATAGCGGTTAGATCACCCCTCCACTTT
. | TRBJ2-1 | TRBV28 | few | CASINSGTASNEQFF | TGTGCCAGCATCAATTCGGGTACAGCTTCCAATGAGCAGTTCTTC
. | TRBJ2-1 | TRBV20-1 | . | CSARRGLADNEQFF | TGCAGTGCTAGAAGGGGGCTAGCGGACAATGAGCAGTTCTTC
. | TRBJ1-5 | TRBV7-9 | many | CASSQGAFQHF | TGTGCCAGCAGCCAAGGGGCCTTCCAGCATTTT
TRBD2 | TRBJ2-1 | TRBV7-9 | many | CASSLLAGVLYEQFF | TGTGCCAGCAGCTTACTAGCGGGAGTTTTATATGAGCAGTTCTTC
. | TRBJ1-2 | TRBV5-4 | . | CASSFYQGSRRAYGYTF | TGTGCCAGCAGCTTCTATCAAGGGTCTAGGCGAGCCTATGGCTACACCTTC
TRBD2 | TRBJ2-2 | TRBV6-1 | many | CASSGPRLALGTGELFF | TGTGCCAGCAGTGGGCCGCGACTAGCTCTGGGCACCGGGGAGCTGTTTTTT
. | TRBJ1-1 | TRBV5-1 | few | CASSLARGVGNTEAFF | TGCGCCAGCAGCTTGGCCCGAGGTGTTGGTAACACTGAAGCTTTCTTT
TRBD1 | TRBJ1-2 | TRBV2 | . | CAIDNTLARDRNTYGYTF | TGTGCCATAGACAACACACTCGCCCGGGACAGGAATACCTATGGCTACACCTTC
. | TRBJ1-5 | TRBV24-1 | . | CATSVGGPNQPQHF | TGTGCCACCAGTGTCGGGGGGCCAAATCAGCCCCAGCATTTT
. | TRBJ1-4 | TRBV20-1 | few | CRPGQTNEKLFF | TGCAGGCCGGGACAAACGAATGAAAAACTGTTTTTT
. | TRBJ1-6 | TRBV27 | . | CASSLTSVGGGSPLHF | TGTGCCAGCAGTTTAACTTCAGTGGGGGGGGGATCACCCCTCCACTTT
TRBD1 | TRBJ2-5 | TRBV6-5 | . | CASSHRAVGGFETQYF | TGTGCCAGCAGTCACCGGGCGGTAGGGGGCTTTGAGACCCAGTACTTC
TRBD1 | TRBJ2-3 | TRBV29-1 | . | CSVENRGRDTQYF | TGCAGCGTTGAAAACAGGGGGCGCGATACGCAGTATTTT
TRBD1 | TRBJ2-7 | TRBV7-2 | . | CASSLDPGGREQYF | TGTGCCAGCAGCTTAGATCCAGGGGGCCGCGAGCAGTACTTC
. | TRBJ2-5 | TRBV19 | few | CASSISRTSPQETQYF | TGTGCCAGTAGTATTTCGCGAACCTCCCCACAAGAGACCCAGTACTTC
. | TRBJ1-1 | TRBV14 | . | CASSQDEGQYSEAFF | TGTGCCAGCAGCCAAGATGAAGGACAGTACTCAGAAGCTTTCTTT
. | TRBJ1-1 | TRBV12-3/TRBV12-4 | . | CASRLGQHTAEAFF | TGTGCCAGCAGATTGGGGCAGCACACTGCTGAAGCTTTCTTT
. | TRBJ1-2 | TRBV29-1 | few | CSVEETFRSGYTF | TGCAGCGTTGAGGAAACGTTTAGGAGTGGCTACACCTTC
. | TRBJ2-3 | TRBV7-2 | once | CASSLKRRDTQYF | TGTGCCAGCAGCTTGAAGCGTCGAGATACGCAGTATTTT
TRBD2 | TRBJ2-1 | TRBV7-9 | many | CASSFGGAAFF | TGTGCCAGCAGCTTCGGGGGGGCGGCGTTCTTC
. | TRBJ1-1 | TRBV7-9 | few | CASSLEREMNTEAFF | TGTGCCAGCAGCTTAGAAAGGGAAATGAACACTGAAGCTTTCTTT
. | TRBJ2-5 | TRBV4-3 | few | CASSQDSGGETQYF | TGCGCCAGCAGCCAAGATTCTGGGGGAGAGACCCAGTACTTC
. | TRBJ2-3 | TRBV6-1 | many | CATHPRGSTDTQYF | TGTGCCACCCACCCCAGGGGAAGCACAGATACGCAGTATTTT
TRBD1 | TRBJ2-3 | TRBV20-1 | . | CSAIPYRGRGDTQYF | TGCAGTGCCATCCCGTACAGGGGGCGCGGGGATACGCAGTATTTT
. | TRBJ1-5 | TRBV19 | few | CASSIRPGPNQPQHF | TGTGCCAGTAGTATTAGGCCGGGACCGAATCAGCCCCAGCATTTT
. | TRBJ1-5 | TRBV7-2 | many | CASSFLAASNQPQHF | TGTGCCAGCAGCTTCCTGGCAGCTAGCAATCAGCCCCAGCATTTT
TRBD1 | TRBJ2-4 | TRBV27 | . | CASSFSTGAGGNIQYF | TGTGCCAGCAGTTTCTCCACAGGGGCTGGGGGAAACATTCAGTACTTC
. | TRBJ1-5 | TRBV20-1 | . | CSARDGGKGGEQPQHF | TGCAGTGCTAGAGATGGGGGGAAAGGGGGGGAACAGCCCCAGCATTTT
. | TRBJ1-2 | TRBV28 | . | CASRDSRTNYGYTF | TGTGCCAGCAGGGACAGCAGGACTAACTATGGCTACACCTTC
TRBD2 | TRBJ2-7 | TRBV28 | many | CASSSPGTSGVAQYF | TGTGCCAGCAGCTCGCCCGGGACTAGCGGGGTAGCGCAGTACTTC
. | TRBJ1-1 | TRBV20-1 | . | CSARDVPGGGVTEAFF | TGCAGTGCTAGAGATGTTCCCGGGGGGGGGGTCACTGAAGCTTTCTTT
TRBD2 | TRBJ2-3 | TRBV12-3/TRBV12-4 | few | CASSSSGRASDTQYF | TGTGCCAGCAGCAGTAGCGGGAGGGCCTCAGATACGCAGTATTTT
TRBD2 | TRBJ2-1 | TRBV6-2/TRBV6-3 | few | CASTDTRGGQFF | TGTGCCAGCACCGATACGCGGGGGGGGCAGTTCTTC
. | TRBJ1-2 | TRBV18 | few | CASSPQVLGHLVTNYGYTF | TGTGCCAGCTCACCCCAAGTACTCGGACACTTAGTGACGAACTATGGCTACACCTTC
. | TRBJ2-5 | TRBV7-8 | many | CASSLDWGVETQYF | TGTGCCAGCAGCTTAGACTGGGGTGTAGAGACCCAGTACTTC
. | TRBJ1-6 | TRBV12-3/TRBV12-4 | . | CASSPGNENSPLHF | TGTGCCAGCAGCCCGGGGAACGAGAATTCACCCCTCCACTTT
. | TRBJ2-5 | TRBV11-2 | . | CASSLAWGRETQYF | TGTGCCAGCAGCTTAGCTTGGGGTCGAGAGACCCAGTACTTC
. | TRBJ2-7 | TRBV7-2 | many | CASSLSLGLSYEQYF | TGTGCCAGCAGCTTATCCCTAGGGCTCTCCTACGAGCAGTACTTC
. | TRBJ1-5 | TRBV28 | . | CASSTSRGQPQHF | TGTGCCAGCAGTACGTCCAGAGGTCAGCCCCAGCATTTT
. | TRBJ1-6 | TRBV11-2 | . | CASSVEGNNSPLHF | TGTGCCAGCAGCGTAGAGGGGAACAATTCACCCCTCCACTTT
. | TRBJ1-4 | TRBV6-6 | . | CASSYSIWGNEKLFF | TGTGCCAGCAGTTACTCGATTTGGGGCAATGAAAAACTGTTTTTT
TRBD1 | TRBJ1-6 | TRBV18 | once | CASSPGTGVESPLHF | TGTGCCAGCTCACCAGGGACAGGGGTTGAATCACCCCTCCACTTT
. | TRBJ1-1 | TRBV30 | . | CAWKGVMNTEAFF | TGTGCCTGGAAGGGGGTAATGAACACTGAAGCTTTCTTT